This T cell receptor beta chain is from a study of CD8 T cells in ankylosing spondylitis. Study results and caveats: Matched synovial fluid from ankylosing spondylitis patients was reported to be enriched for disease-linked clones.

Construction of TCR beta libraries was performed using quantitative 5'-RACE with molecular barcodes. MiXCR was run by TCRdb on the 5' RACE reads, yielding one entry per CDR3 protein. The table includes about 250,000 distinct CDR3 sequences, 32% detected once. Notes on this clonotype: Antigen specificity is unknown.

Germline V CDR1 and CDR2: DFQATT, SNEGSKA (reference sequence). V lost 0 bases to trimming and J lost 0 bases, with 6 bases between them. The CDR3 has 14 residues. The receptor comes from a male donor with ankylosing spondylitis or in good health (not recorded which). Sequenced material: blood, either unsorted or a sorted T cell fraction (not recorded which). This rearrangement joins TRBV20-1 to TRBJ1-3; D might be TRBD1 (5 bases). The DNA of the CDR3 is TGCAGTGCTAGAGACAGGGCCTCTGGAAACACCATATATTTT. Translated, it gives CSARDRASGNTIYF.